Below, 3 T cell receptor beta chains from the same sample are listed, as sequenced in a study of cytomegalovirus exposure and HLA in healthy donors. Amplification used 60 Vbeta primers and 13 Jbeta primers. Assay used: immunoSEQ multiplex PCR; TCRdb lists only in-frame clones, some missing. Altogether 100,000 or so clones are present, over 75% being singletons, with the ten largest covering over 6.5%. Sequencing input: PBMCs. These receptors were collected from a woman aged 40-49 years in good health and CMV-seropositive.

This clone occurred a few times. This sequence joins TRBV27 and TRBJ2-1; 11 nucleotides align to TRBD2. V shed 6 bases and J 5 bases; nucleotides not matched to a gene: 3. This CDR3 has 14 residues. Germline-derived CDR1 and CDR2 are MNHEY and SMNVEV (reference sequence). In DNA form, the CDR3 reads TGTGCCAGCAGACTACTAGCGGGGGACAATGAGCAGTTCTTC. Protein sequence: CASRLLAGDNEQFF.

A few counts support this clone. The CDR3 spells CASSASRVGEKLFF. The CDR3 DNA sequence: TGTGCCAGCAGTGCCAGCAGGGTGGGGGAAAAACTGTTTTTT. The chain employs TRBV2 and TRBJ1-4, with D maybe TRBD1 (5 bases). The CDR3 consists of 14 residues. V dropped 4 bases and J dropped 8 bases, with 14 bases sitting between them. From germline, CDR1 is SNHLY and CDR2 FYNNEI.

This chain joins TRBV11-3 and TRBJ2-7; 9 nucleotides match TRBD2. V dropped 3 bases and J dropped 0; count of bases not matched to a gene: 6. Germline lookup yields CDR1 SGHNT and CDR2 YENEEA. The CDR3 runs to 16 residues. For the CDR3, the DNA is TGTGCCAGCAGCTTCGGGTCGCGGGGGGGCTCCTACGAGCAGTACTTC. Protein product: CASSFGSRGGSYEQYF.